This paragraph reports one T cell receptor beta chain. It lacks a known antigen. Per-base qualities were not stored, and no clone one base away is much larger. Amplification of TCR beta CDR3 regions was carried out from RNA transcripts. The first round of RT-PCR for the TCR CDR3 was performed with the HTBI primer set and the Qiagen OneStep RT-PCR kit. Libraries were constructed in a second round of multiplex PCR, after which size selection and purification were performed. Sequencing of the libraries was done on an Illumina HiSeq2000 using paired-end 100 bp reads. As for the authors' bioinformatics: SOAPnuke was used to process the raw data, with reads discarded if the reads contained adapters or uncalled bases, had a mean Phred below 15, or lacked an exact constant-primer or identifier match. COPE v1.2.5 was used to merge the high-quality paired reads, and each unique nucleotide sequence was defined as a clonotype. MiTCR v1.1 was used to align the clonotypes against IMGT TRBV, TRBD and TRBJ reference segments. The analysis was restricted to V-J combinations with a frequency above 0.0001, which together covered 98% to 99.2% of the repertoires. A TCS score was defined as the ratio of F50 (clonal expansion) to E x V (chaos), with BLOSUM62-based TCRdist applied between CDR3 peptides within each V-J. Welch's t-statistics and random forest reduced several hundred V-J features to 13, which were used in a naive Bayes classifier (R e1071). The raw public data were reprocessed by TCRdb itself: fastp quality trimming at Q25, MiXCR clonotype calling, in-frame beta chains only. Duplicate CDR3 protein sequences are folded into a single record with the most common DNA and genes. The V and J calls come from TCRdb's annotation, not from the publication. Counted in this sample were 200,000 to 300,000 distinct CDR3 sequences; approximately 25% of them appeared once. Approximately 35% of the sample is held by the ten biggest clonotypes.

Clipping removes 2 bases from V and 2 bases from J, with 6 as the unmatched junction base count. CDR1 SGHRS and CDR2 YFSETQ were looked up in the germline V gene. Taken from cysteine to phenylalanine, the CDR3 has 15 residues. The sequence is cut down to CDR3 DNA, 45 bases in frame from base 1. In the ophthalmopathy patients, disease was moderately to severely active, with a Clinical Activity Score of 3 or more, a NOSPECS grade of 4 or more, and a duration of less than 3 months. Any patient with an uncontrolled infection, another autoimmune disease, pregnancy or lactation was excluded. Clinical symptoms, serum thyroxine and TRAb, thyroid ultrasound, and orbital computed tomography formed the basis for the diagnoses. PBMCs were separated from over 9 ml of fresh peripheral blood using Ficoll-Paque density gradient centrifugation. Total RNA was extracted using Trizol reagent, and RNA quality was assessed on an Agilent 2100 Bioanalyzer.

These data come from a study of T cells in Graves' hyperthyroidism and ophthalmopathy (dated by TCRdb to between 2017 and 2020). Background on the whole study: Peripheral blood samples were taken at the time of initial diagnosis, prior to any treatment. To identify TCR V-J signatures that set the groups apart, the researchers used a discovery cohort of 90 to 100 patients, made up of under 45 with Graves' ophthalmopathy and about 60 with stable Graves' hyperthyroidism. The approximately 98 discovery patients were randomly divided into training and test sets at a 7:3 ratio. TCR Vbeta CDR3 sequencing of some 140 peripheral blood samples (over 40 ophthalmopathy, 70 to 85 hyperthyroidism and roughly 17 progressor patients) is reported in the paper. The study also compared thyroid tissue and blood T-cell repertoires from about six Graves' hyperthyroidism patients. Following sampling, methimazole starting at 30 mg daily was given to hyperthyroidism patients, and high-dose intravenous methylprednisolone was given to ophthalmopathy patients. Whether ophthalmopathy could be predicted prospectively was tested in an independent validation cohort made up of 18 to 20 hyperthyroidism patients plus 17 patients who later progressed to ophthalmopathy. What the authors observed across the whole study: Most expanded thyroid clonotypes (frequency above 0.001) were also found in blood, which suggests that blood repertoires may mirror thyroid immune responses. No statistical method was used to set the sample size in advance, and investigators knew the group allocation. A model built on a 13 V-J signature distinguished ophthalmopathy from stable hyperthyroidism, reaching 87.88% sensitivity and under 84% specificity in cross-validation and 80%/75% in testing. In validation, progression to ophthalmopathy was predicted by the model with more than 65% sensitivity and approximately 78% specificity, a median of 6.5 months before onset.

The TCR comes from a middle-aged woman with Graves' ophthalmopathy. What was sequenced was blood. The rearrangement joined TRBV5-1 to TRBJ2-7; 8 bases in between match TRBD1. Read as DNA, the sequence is TGCGCCAGCAGCTTTTCTGGGGACAGGACCTACGAGCAGTACTTC. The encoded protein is CASSFSGDRTYEQYF.